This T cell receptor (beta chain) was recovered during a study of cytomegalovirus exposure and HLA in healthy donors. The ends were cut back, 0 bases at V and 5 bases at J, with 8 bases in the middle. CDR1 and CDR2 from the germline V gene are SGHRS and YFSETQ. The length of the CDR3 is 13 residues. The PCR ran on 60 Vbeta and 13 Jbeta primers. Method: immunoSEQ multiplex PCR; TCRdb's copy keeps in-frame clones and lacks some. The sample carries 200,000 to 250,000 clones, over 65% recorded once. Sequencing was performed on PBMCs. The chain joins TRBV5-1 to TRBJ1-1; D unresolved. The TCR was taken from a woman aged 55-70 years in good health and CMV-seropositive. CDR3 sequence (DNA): TGCGCCAGCAGCTTGGTCGGGGAAACTGAAGCTTTCTTT. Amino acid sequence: CASSLVGETEAFF.